Listed below are T cell receptor beta chains from one sample, sequenced in a study of CD8 T cells in cerebrospinal fluid in Alzheimer's disease. TCRdb reprocessed the 10x single-cell sequencing reads, keeping one entry per CDR3 protein, no DNA. Here the sample table reports 900 to 1,300 distinct CDR3 sequences. Sequencing was performed on cerebrospinal fluid. The source is a human donor in good health. The CDR3 runs from the conserved cysteine through the conserved F or W. Clone size is not always given. Where it is, it says once, few, many or a class for expanded clones.

clone_size: medium-sized
v_call: TRBV28
j_call: TRBJ1-3
cdr3_aa: CASSNQGTGNTIYF

clone_size: large
v_call: TRBV7-2
j_call: TRBJ2-7
cdr3_aa: CASSRQGIDEQYF

clone_size: NA
v_call: TRBV19
j_call: TRBJ2-5
cdr3_aa: CASSSQYRGFQETQYF

clone_size: large
v_call: TRBV7-9
j_call: TRBJ2-1
cdr3_aa: CASSLQAEYNEQFF

clone_size: medium-sized
v_call: TRBV12-5
j_call: TRBJ2-7
cdr3_aa: CASGLFPGYEQYF

clone_size: large
v_call: TRBV5-1
j_call: TRBJ2-1
cdr3_aa: CASSPTEAAGYNEQFF

clone_size: NA
v_call: TRBV6-1
j_call: TRBJ2-7
cdr3_aa: CASTLGGSTYEQYF

clone_size: medium-sized
v_call: TRBV27
j_call: TRBJ2-1
cdr3_aa: CASSPLLAGGPRGNEQFF

clone_size: medium-sized
v_call: TRBV6-1
j_call: TRBJ2-7
cdr3_aa: CASSVGTEQYF

clone_size: medium-sized
v_call: TRBV12-3/TRBV12-4
j_call: TRBJ2-7
cdr3_aa: CASSLAGPYEQYF

clone_size: medium-sized
v_call: TRBV11-3
j_call: TRBJ2-2
cdr3_aa: CASSPRGAKDTGELFF

clone_size: medium-sized
v_call: TRBV6-1
j_call: TRBJ2-1
cdr3_aa: CASSEGDRAYNEQFF

clone_size: large
v_call: TRBV6-2/TRBV6-3
j_call: TRBJ2-7
cdr3_aa: CASSFRPQVDGQYF

clone_size: medium-sized
v_call: TRBV6-1
j_call: TRBJ2-6
cdr3_aa: CASGQQGNSGANVLTF

clone_size: large
v_call: TRBV7-8
j_call: TRBJ1-1
cdr3_aa: CASSPGTEWRGTEAFF

clone_size: medium-sized
v_call: TRBV2
j_call: TRBJ2-3
cdr3_aa: CASSVRQGTDTQYF

clone_size: medium-sized
v_call: TRBV19
j_call: TRBJ2-1
cdr3_aa: CASSISWQGARNEQFF

clone_size: medium-sized
v_call: TRBV7-9
j_call: TRBJ1-1
cdr3_aa: CASSFARGGREAFF

clone_size: NA
v_call: TRBV7-6
j_call: TRBJ2-7
cdr3_aa: CASSSRAGPSYEQYF

clone_size: large
v_call: TRBV20-1
j_call: TRBJ2-1
cdr3_aa: CSAPTSGGADEQFF

clone_size: medium-sized
v_call: TRBV30
j_call: TRBJ1-1
cdr3_aa: CAWAGQGWPEAFF

clone_size: medium-sized
v_call: TRBV28
j_call: TRBJ2-7
cdr3_aa: CASSSVGTGYEQYF

clone_size: medium-sized
v_call: TRBV7-2
j_call: TRBJ2-7
cdr3_aa: CASSPGSYYEQYF

clone_size: large
v_call: TRBV27
j_call: TRBJ2-6
cdr3_aa: CASTGGSGANVLTF

clone_size: medium-sized
v_call: TRBV5-1
j_call: TRBJ2-1
cdr3_aa: CASSPIADSSYNEQFF

clone_size: medium-sized
v_call: TRBV7-9
j_call: TRBJ2-5
cdr3_aa: CASSSTLGQFVLETQYF

clone_size: medium-sized
v_call: TRBV13
j_call: TRBJ2-1
cdr3_aa: CASSLALGLAGGFGNEQFF

clone_size: medium-sized
v_call: TRBV19
j_call: TRBJ2-3
cdr3_aa: CASSILAAPTDTQYF

clone_size: NA
v_call: TRBV5-4
j_call: TRBJ2-7
cdr3_aa: CASSVGLDYEQYF

clone_size: large
v_call: TRBV28
j_call: TRBJ1-1
cdr3_aa: CATQGTAYTEAFF

clone_size: medium-sized
v_call: TRBV5-1
j_call: TRBJ2-7
cdr3_aa: CASSLNGEGGYEQYF

clone_size: medium-sized
v_call: TRBV29-1
j_call: TRBJ2-1
cdr3_aa: CSVPRTAHEQFF

clone_size: NA
v_call: TRBV20-1
j_call: TRBJ1-1
cdr3_aa: CSARDLVGGENTEAFF

clone_size: large
v_call: TRBV6-1
j_call: TRBJ2-3
cdr3_aa: CASFRTGSTDTQYF

clone_size: medium-sized
v_call: TRBV28
j_call: TRBJ1-4
cdr3_aa: CASSLGSTGEVLRKTNEKLFF

clone_size: medium-sized
v_call: TRBV6-1
j_call: TRBJ1-6
cdr3_aa: CASTAYGTNSPLHF

clone_size: NA
v_call: TRBV6-5
j_call: TRBJ1-5
cdr3_aa: CASSYSGTGNQPQHF

clone_size: medium-sized
v_call: TRBV3-2
j_call: TRBJ2-2
cdr3_aa: CASSQGRRGTNTGELFF

clone_size: medium-sized
v_call: TRBV24-1
j_call: TRBJ2-1
cdr3_aa: CATSEHRGAQFF

clone_size: medium-sized
v_call: TRBV7-9
j_call: TRBJ2-1
cdr3_aa: CATAEGESYNEQFF

clone_size: NA
v_call: TRBV28
j_call: TRBJ1-2
cdr3_aa: CASSRTANYGYTF

clone_size: medium-sized
v_call: TRBV5-1
j_call: TRBJ2-5
cdr3_aa: CASSLPTVVTETQYF

clone_size: NA
v_call: TRBV20-1
j_call: TRBJ2-7
cdr3_aa: CSARVKGPLTYEQYF

clone_size: medium-sized
v_call: TRBV6-5
j_call: TRBJ2-4
cdr3_aa: CASSGPGTGRGVAKNIQYF

clone_size: medium-sized
v_call: TRBV2
j_call: TRBJ1-5
cdr3_aa: CASGEGLWQPQHF

clone_size: medium-sized
v_call: TRBV3-1
j_call: TRBJ1-6
cdr3_aa: CASSQIIGSPLHF

clone_size: medium-sized
v_call: TRBV6-7
j_call: TRBJ2-1
cdr3_aa: CASNRRDRDYNEQFF

clone_size: NA
v_call: TRBV6-5
j_call: TRBJ2-2
cdr3_aa: CASSRLAGAVNTGELFF

clone_size: medium-sized
v_call: TRBV19
j_call: TRBJ1-2
cdr3_aa: CASSIAGPLGGYTF

clone_size: NA
v_call: TRBV30
j_call: TRBJ2-5
cdr3_aa: CAWGTKETQYF

clone_size: medium-sized
v_call: TRBV18
j_call: TRBJ2-3
cdr3_aa: CASSPTGKGTDTQYF

clone_size: medium-sized
v_call: TRBV28
j_call: TRBJ1-1
cdr3_aa: CASSSASDRSTEAFF

clone_size: medium-sized
v_call: TRBV12-3/TRBV12-4
j_call: TRBJ1-6
cdr3_aa: CASTRTGRYNSPLHF

clone_size: large
v_call: TRBV7-2
j_call: TRBJ2-7
cdr3_aa: CASSPSSVYEQYF

clone_size: medium-sized
v_call: TRBV27
j_call: TRBJ2-7
cdr3_aa: CASGRAGLSYEQYF